The 16 T cell receptor beta chains below come from one sample, sequenced in a study of blood T cell repertoires in COVID-19 (TCRdb year 2020). Library method: the immunoSEQ multiplex PCR assay. Imported from immuneACCESS, the table was reduced by TCRdb to in-frame sequences with V and J called. These copies leave out some clones; in studies compared against another copy, an unresolved V gene accounts for under half, and the cause of the remainder is not known. The sample table lists tens of thousands of clones, approximately 90% of them with a count of one. 13% of the sample is in the top ten clones. The sequenced sample was peripheral blood. Receptor source: a man older than 75 with acute or convalescent COVID-19.

The chain has TRBV15 and TRBJ2-3, with D possibly TRBD1 on 6 matching bases. This CDR3 is 19 amino acids long. V lost 5 bases, J lost 1 base, and 25 bases lay in between. Looked up from germline, CDR1 is LNHNV and CDR2 is YYDKDF (reference sequence). CDR3 nucleotide sequence: TGTGCCACCAGCCCAGAGAGGGCCCCCCTACAGGGAGGCACAGATACGCAGTATTTT. It translates to CATSPERAPLQGGTDTQYF.

The chain employs TRBV11-2 and TRBJ1-4, with D unresolved. Germline-derived CDR1 and CDR2 are SGHAT and FQNNGV. The length of the CDR3 is 17 residues. V was trimmed by 5 bases and J by 5 bases, leaving 21 bases between them. In DNA form, the CDR3 reads TGTGCCAGCAGCCCTTCGTTCCGACGGAGGAAGAATGAAAAACTGTTTTTT. Residues: CASSPSFRRRKNEKLFF. Drawing the rest from reference TRBV11-2 and TRBJ1-4, the complete variable domain is EAGVAQSPRYKIIEKRQSVAFWCNPISGHATLYWYQQILGQGPKLLIQFQNNGVVDDSQLPKDRFSAERLKGVDSTLKIQPAKLEDSAVYLCASSPSFRRRKNEKLFFGSGTQLSVL.

The J gene is TRBJ1-2, the V gene TRBV6-5; TRBD1 might be the D (5 bases). Trimming removed 0 bases from V and 4 bases from J, with 12 bases in between. Per germline, CDR1 MNHEY and CDR2 SVGAGI. This CDR3 comprises 15 residues. CDR3 region: CASSYSRRQPYGYTF. The CDR3 bases are TGTGCCAGCAGTTACTCGAGGAGACAGCCCTATGGCTACACCTTC.

V gene TRBV21-1 combines with J gene TRBJ1-2; the table's D call, TRBD1, has no DNA check behind it. TRBV21-1 is a pseudogene segment. The length of the CDR3 is 14 residues. Here the CDR3 DNA reads TGTGCCAGCAGCAATGAGAGGGGGCGGGATGGCTACACCTTC. Translation: CASSNERGRDGYTF.

The V and J genes are TRBV5-1 and TRBJ1-2; no reliable D call. The CDR3 extends over 12 amino acids. Germline lookup yields CDR1 SGHRS and CDR2 YFSETQ. The ends were cut back, 4 bases at V and 6 bases at J, with 10 bases in the middle. The CDR3, as DNA: TGCGCCAGCAGCACGCGGGGAAATGGCTACACCTTC. As protein: CASSTRGNGYTF.

The chain joins TRBV3-1 (or the pseudogene TRBV3-2) to TRBJ2-1; D gene uncertain. V lost 4 bases and J lost 5, with 9 bases in between. The CDR3 runs to 13 residues. CDR1 and CDR2 (germline): LGHDT, YNNKEL (reference sequence). CDR3 coding DNA: TGTGCCAGCAGCCGCCCGGTTCACAATGAGCAGTTCTTC. Its translation: CASSRPVHNEQFF.

The chain carries TRBV20-1 and TRBJ1-1; tentative D call: TRBD1 (5 bases). Germline-derived CDR1 and CDR2 are DFQATT and SNEGSKA (reference sequence). The CDR3 has 11 amino acids. V shed 6 bases and J shed 7 bases, with 12 bases lying between them. DNA for the CDR3: TGCAGTGCCAGGGTTAGGCATGAAGCTTTCTTT. Residues: CSARVRHEAFF.

The V and J genes are TRBV7-2 and TRBJ2-2; D unclear. Germline V gene sequence: CDR1 SGHTA, CDR2 FQGNSA. The CDR3 has 17 residues. V was clipped by 2 bases and J by 6 bases, with 19 bases between them. CDR3 protein: CASSLFRLLSVPGELFF. The CDR3 coding sequence is TGTGCCAGCAGCTTATTTCGACTCCTTTCGGTGCCCGGGGAGCTGTTTTTT.

The chain combines TRBV14 with TRBJ2-2; D perhaps matches TRBD1 (7 bases). CDR3 length: 16 residues. V dropped 4 bases and J dropped 1 base, with 13 bases sitting between them. CDR1 is SGHDN and CDR2 is FVKESK in the germline V gene. CDR3 amino acids: CASSPPQGGNTGELFF. In DNA, the CDR3 is TGTGCCAGCAGCCCACCCCAGGGGGGGAACACCGGGGAGCTGTTTTTT.

The J gene is TRBJ2-7, the V gene TRBV5-4, with 10 bases identical to TRBD1. J lost 5 bases, V lost 4 bases, and 6 bases had no gene match. The CDR3 has 14 residues. Germline V gives CDR1 SGHNT, CDR2 YYREEE (reference sequence). Written as DNA, the CDR3 is TGTGCCAGCAGCCCTAGACAGGGGGCCGACGAGCAGTACTTC. Its translation: CASSPRQGADEQYF.

The chain carries TRBV19 and TRBJ2-2; 9 positions match TRBD1. This CDR3 region has 15 residues. Germline values: CDR1 LNHDA, CDR2 SQIVND (reference sequence). Trimming cost V 7 bases and J 5 bases; bases outside gene matches: 8. This chain's CDR3 is CASNPGQGWTGELFF. The CDR3 DNA sequence: TGTGCCAGTAACCCGGGACAGGGTTGGACCGGGGAGCTGTTTTTT.

This sequence joins TRBV15 and TRBJ2-7, with 7 nucleotides matching TRBD1. Germline values: CDR1 LNHNV, CDR2 YYDKDF (reference sequence). This CDR3 has 13 amino acids. The V gene end was trimmed by 4 bases and the J gene end by 3 bases; junction bases not matched to a gene: 3. CDR3 in amino acids: CATSTDRDYEQYF. Written as DNA, the CDR3 is TGTGCCACCAGCACAGACAGGGACTACGAGCAGTACTTC. The full variable domain, rest sourced from reference TRBV15 and TRBJ2-7, is DAMVIQNPRYQVTQFGKPVTLSCSQTLNHNVMYWYQQKSSQAPKLLFHYYDKDFNNEADTPDNFQSRRPNTSFCFLDIRSPGLGDTAMYLCATSTDRDYEQYFGPGTRLTVT.

The chain links TRBV24-1 to TRBJ2-4, with a possible D match to TRBD1 (6 bases). V was cut by 5 bases and J by 8 bases, with 18 bases left in between. CDR3 length: 15 residues. Germline lookup yields CDR1 KGHDR and CDR2 SFDVKD. In DNA, the CDR3 is TGTGCCACCAGTGCCCCGGGACAATCGTCGGACATTCAGTACTTC. This codes for CATSAPGQSSDIQYF.

The gene calls are TRBV7-3 and TRBJ1-6; 10 nucleotides match TRBD1. V shed 0 bases and J 6 bases; nucleotides not matched to a gene: 2. The CDR3 runs to 16 residues. The V gene's germline CDR1 is SGHTA and CDR2 FQGTGA. The CDR3 here is CASSLTGDRGNSPLHF. DNA of the CDR3: TGTGCCAGCAGCTTAACGGGGGACAGGGGTAATTCACCCCTCCACTTT.

The CDR3 DNA sequence: TGCGCCAGCACCAAAGGGACAGGGACTGGCGGTTACGAGCAGTACTTC. Amino acid sequence: CASTKGTGTGGYEQYF. The chain is built from TRBV10-2 and TRBJ2-7; 9 bases are shared with TRBD1. Per germline, CDR1 WSHSY and CDR2 SAAADI. Trimming cost V 7 bases and J 4 bases; bases outside gene matches: 14. The CDR3 runs to 16 residues.

This chain uses TRBV6-2 or TRBV6-3 with TRBJ1-1, with D possibly TRBD1 on 5 matching bases. Trimming stripped 0 bases from V and 0 bases from J, with 11 bases between. CDR3 length equals 16 residues. Germline lookup yields CDR1 MNHEY and CDR2 SVGEGT. The CDR3 sequence is CASSYSMGPMNTEAFF. CDR3 sequence (DNA): TGTGCCAGCAGTTACTCGATGGGGCCGATGAACACTGAAGCTTTCTTT.